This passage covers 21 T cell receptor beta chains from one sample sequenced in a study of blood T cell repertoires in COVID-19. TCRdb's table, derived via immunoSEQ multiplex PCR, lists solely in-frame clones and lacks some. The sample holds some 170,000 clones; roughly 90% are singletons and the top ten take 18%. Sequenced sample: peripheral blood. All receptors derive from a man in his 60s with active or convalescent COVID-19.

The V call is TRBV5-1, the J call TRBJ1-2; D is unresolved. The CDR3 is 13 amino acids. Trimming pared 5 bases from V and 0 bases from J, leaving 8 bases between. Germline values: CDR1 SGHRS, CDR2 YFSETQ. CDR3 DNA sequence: TGCGCCAGCAGTATTGACACTAACTATGGCTACACCTTC. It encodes CASSIDTNYGYTF.

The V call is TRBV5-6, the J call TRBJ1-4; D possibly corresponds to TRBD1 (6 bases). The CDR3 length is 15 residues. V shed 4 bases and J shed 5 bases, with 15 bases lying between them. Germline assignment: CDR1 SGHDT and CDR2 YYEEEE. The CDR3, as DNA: TGTGCCAGCAGCCTTCCCGGGAGGGGGAATGAAAAACTGTTTTTT. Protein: CASSLPGRGNEKLFF.

CDR3 region: CSVAPGADTQYF. DNA for the CDR3: TGCAGCGTTGCCCCAGGGGCGGATACGCAGTATTTT. The chain recombines TRBV29-1 with TRBJ2-3; D perhaps matches TRBD1 (6 bases). CDR1 is SQVTM and CDR2 is ANQGSEA in the germline V gene. This CDR3 has 12 amino acids. The V and J ends lost 4 bases and 6 bases respectively, with 11 bases between them.

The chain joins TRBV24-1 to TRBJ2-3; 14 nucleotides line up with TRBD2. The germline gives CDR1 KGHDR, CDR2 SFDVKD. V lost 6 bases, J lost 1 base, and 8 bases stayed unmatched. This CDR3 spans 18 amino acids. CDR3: CATSSGTSGSVGTDTQYF. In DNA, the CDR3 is TGTGCCACCAGTTCCGGGACTAGCGGGAGTGTCGGCACAGATACGCAGTATTTT.

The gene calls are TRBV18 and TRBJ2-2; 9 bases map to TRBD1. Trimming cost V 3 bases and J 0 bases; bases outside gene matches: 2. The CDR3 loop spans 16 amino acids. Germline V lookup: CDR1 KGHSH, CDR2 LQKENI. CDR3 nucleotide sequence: TGTGCCAGCTCACCCGGGACAGGGTCGAACACCGGGGAGCTGTTTTTT. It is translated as CASSPGTGSNTGELFF.

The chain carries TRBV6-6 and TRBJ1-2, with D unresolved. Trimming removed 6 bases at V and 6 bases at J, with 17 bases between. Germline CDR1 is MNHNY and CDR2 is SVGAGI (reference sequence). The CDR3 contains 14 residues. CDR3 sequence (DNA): TGTGCCAGCAGCGCAGCCGGGGTAAGGCATGGCTACACCTTC. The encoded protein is CASSAAGVRHGYTF.

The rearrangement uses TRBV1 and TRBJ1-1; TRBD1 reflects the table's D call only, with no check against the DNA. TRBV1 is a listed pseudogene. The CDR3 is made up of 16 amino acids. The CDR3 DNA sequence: TGCACCAGCAGCCAAGCCCCTTCAGGTTCGGACACTGAAGCTTTCTTT. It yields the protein CTSSQAPSGSDTEAFF.

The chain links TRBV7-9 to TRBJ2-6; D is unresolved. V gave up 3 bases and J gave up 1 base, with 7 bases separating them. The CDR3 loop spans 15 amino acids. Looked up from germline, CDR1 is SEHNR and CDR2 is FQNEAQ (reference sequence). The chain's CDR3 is CASSFPGSGANVLTF. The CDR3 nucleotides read TGTGCCAGCAGCTTTCCGGGTTCTGGGGCCAACGTCCTGACTTTC. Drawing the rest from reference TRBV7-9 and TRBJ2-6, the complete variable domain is DTGVSQNPRHKITKRGQNVTFRCDPISEHNRLYWYRQTLGQGPEFLTYFQNEAQLEKSRLLSDRFSAERPKGSFSTLEIQRTEQGDSAMYLCASSFPGSGANVLTFGAGSRLTVL.

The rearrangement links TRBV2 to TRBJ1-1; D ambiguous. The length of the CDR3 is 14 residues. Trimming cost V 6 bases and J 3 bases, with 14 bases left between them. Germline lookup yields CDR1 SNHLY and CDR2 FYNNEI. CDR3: CASRQRIWDTEAFF. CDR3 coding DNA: TGTGCCAGCAGGCAGAGGATTTGGGACACTGAAGCTTTCTTT.

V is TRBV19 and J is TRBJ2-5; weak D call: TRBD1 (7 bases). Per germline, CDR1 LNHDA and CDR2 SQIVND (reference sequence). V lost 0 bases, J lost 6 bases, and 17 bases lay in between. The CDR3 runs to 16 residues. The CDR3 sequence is CASSIDGSQGGKTQYF. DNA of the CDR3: TGTGCCAGTAGTATAGATGGGTCTCAGGGGGGAAAGACCCAGTACTTC. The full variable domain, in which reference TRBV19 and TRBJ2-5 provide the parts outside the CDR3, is DGGITQSPKYLFRKEGQNVTLSCEQNLNHDAMYWYRQDPGQGLRLIYYSQIVNDFQKGDIAEGYSVSREKKESFPLTVTSAQKNPTAFYLCASSIDGSQGGKTQYFGPGTRLLVL.

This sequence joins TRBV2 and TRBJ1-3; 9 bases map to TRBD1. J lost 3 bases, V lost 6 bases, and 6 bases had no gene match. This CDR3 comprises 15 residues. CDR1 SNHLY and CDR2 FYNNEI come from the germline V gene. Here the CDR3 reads CASRQGQGFGNTIYF. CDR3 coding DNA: TGTGCCAGCAGGCAGGGACAGGGATTTGGAAACACCATATATTTT.

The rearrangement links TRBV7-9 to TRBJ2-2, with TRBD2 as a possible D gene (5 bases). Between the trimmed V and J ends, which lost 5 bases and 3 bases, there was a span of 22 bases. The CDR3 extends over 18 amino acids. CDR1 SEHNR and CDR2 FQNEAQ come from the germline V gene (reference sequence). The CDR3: CASSPGEPKKRYTGELFF. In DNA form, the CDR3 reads TGTGCCAGCAGCCCCGGGGAGCCAAAAAAAAGATACACCGGGGAGCTGTTTTTT.

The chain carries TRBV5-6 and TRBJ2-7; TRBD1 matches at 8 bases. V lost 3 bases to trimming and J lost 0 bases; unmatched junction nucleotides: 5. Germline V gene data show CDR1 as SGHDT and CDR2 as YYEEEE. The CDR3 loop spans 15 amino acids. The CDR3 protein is CASSSDRGNSYEQYF. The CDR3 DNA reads TGTGCCAGCAGCTCCGACAGGGGTAACTCCTACGAGCAGTACTTC.

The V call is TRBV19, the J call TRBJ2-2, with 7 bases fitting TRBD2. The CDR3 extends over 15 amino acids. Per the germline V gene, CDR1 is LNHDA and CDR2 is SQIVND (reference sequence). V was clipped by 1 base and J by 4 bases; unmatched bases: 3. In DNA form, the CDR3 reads TGTGCCAGTAGTATAGTCGGCGGGAGCACCGGGGAGCTGTTTTTT. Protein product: CASSIVGGSTGELFF.

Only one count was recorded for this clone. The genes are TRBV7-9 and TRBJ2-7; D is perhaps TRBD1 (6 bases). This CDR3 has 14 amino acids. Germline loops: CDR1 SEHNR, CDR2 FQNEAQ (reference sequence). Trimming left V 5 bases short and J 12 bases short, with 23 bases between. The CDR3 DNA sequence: TGTGCCAGCAGCAATACCGGGACAAGTGCTGTAATGTACTTC. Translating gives CASSNTGTSAVMYF.

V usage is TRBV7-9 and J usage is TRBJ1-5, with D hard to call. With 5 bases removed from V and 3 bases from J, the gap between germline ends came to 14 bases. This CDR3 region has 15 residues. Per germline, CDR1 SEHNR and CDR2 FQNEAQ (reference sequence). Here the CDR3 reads CASSPQSGSNQPQHF. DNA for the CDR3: TGTGCCAGCAGCCCGCAATCGGGGTCCAATCAGCCCCAGCATTTT.

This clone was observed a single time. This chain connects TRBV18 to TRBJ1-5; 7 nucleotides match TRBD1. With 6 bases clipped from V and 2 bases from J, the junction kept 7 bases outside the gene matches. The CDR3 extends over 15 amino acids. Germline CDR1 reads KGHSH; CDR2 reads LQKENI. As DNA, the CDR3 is TGTGCCAGCTCGAAAGGGACAGACCGCAATCAGCCCCAGCATTTT. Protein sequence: CASSKGTDRNQPQHF.

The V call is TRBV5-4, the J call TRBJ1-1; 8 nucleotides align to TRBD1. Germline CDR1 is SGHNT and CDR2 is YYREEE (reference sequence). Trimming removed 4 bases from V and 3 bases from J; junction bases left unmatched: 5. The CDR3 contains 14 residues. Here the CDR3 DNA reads TGTGCCAGCAGCCTCAGGGGGCCGTACACTGAAGCTTTCTTT. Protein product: CASSLRGPYTEAFF.

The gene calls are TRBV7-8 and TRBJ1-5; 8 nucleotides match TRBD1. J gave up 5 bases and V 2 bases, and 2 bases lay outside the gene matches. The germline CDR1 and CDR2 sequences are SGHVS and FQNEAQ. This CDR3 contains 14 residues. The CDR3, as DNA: TGTGCCAGCAGCTTACAACAGGGGGATCAGCCCCAGCATTTT. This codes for CASSLQQGDQPQHF.

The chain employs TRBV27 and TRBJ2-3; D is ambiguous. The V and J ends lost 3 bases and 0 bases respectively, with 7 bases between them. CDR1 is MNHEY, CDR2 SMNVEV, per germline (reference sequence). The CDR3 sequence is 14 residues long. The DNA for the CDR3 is TGTGCCAGCAGTTTGTCACAGAGCACAGATACGCAGTATTTT. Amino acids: CASSLSQSTDTQYF.

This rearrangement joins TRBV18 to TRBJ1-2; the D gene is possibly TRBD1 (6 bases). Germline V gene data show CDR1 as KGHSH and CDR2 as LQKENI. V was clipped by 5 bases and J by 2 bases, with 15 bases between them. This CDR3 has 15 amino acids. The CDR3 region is CASSSGTTSNYGYTF. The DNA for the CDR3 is TGTGCCAGCTCATCCGGGACAACGTCCAACTATGGCTACACCTTC.